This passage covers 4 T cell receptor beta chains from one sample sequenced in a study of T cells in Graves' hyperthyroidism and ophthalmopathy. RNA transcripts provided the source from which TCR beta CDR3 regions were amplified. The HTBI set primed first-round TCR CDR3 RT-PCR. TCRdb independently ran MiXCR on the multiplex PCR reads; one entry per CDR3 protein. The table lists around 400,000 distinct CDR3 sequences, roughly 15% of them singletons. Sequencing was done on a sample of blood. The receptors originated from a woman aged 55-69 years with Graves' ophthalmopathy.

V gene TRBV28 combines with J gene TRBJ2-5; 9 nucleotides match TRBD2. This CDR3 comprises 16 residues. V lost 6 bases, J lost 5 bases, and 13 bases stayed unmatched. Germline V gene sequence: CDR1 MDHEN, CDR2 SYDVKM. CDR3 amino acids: CASRERASGTVETQYF. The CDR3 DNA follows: TGTGCCAGCAGGGAGAGGGCTAGCGGGACCGTCGAGACCCAGTACTTC.

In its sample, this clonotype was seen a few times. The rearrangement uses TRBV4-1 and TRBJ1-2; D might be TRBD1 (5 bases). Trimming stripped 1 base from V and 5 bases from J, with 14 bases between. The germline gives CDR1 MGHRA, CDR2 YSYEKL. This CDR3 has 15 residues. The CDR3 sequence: CASSQATGAQYGYTF. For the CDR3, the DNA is TGCGCCAGCAGCCAAGCAACCGGGGCTCAGTATGGCTACACCTTC.

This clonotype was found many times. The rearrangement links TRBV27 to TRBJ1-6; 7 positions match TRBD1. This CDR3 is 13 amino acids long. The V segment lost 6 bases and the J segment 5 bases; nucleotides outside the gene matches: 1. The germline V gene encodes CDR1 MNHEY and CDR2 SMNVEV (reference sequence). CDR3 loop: CASRTGNNSPLHF. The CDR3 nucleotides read TGTGCCAGCAGGACAGGGAATAATTCACCCCTCCACTTT.

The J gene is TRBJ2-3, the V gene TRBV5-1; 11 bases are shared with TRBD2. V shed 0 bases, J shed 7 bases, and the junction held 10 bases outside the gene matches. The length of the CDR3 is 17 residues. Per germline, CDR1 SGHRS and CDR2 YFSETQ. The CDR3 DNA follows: TGCGCCAGCAGCTTGGGCCCTTTAGCGGGAGGGGCCAATACGCAGTATTTT. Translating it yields CASSLGPLAGGANTQYF.